This T cell receptor (beta chain) was captured in a study of early T cells in non-severe SARS-CoV-2 infection. TCRdb analysed the 5' RACE reads with MiXCR anew, one entry per CDR3 protein. The sample lists around 61,000 distinct CDR3 sequences; approximately 10% were seen once. This clonotype was picked up a small number of times. This CDR3 is built from 18 residues. The germline gives CDR1 ENHRY, CDR2 SYGVKD. With 4 bases clipped from V and 0 bases from J, the junction kept 7 bases outside the gene matches. The clonotype comes from an adult who was a healthcare worker with PCR-confirmed SARS-CoV-2 infection or an uninfected control (not recorded which). The sequenced sample consisted of whole blood. The rearrangement joins TRBV10-3 to TRBJ2-1; 12 positions agree with TRBD2. CDR3 residues: CAISGLAGESPSYNEQFF. CDR3 in DNA: TGTGCCATCAGTGGACTAGCGGGAGAATCCCCCTCCTACAATGAGCAGTTCTTC.